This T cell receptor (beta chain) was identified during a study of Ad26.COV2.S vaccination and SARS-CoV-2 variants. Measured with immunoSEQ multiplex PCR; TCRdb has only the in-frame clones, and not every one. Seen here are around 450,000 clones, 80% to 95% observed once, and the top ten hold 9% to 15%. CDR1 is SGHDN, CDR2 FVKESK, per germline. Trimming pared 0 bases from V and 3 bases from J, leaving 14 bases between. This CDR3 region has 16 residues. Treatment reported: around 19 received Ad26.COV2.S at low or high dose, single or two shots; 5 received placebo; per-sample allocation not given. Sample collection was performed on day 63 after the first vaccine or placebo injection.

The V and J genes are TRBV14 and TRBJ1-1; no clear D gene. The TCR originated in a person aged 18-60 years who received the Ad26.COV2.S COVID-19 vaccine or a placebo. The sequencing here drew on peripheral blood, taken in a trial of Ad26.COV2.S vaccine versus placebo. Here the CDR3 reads CASSQDTSPIHTEAFF. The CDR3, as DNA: TGTGCCAGCAGCCAAGATACCAGCCCGATTCACACTGAAGCTTTCTTT.